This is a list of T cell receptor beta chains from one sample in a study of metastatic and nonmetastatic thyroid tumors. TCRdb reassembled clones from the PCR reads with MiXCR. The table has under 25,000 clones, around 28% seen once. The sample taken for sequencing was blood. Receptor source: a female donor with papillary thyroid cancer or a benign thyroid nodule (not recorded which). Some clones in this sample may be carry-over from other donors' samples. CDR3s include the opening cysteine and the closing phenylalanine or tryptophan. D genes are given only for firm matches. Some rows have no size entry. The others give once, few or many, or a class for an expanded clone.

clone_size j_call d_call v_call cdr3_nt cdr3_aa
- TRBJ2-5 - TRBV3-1 TGTGCCAGCAGCCTTATAGGGGACACCCGAGAGACCCAGTACTTC CASSLIGDTRETQYF
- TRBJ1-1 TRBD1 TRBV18 TGTGCCAGCTCAACTAGGGGGCAGGGGAGAACTGAAGCTTTCTTT CASSTRGQGRTEAFF
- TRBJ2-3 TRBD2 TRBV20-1 TGCAGTGCTAGAGGTGATAGCGGGAGTCGGACAGATACGCAGTATTTT CSARGDSGSRTDTQYF
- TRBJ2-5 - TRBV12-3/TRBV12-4 TGTGCCAGCAGTGGAGGACACGGGGAGACCCAGTACTTC CASSGGHGETQYF
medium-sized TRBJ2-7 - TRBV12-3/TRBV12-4 TGTGCCAGCAGTTTAGATTGGGCACTCTACGAGCAGTACTTC CASSLDWALYEQYF
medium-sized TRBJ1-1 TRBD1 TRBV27 TGTGCCAGCAGTAGGAGACAGGGGATGAACACTGAAGCTTTCTTT CASSRRQGMNTEAFF
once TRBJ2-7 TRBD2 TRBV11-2 TGTGCCAGCAGCTTAGATCTCGCGCTAGCGGACTACGAGCAGTACTTC CASSLDLALADYEQYF
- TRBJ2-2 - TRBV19 TGTGCCAGTATTATAAGTAGTGGGAGCACCGGGGAGCTGTTTTTT CASIISSGSTGELFF
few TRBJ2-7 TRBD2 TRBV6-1 TGTGCCAGCAGTGAAGACCTAGCGGGGTCCTACGAGCAGTACTTC CASSEDLAGSYEQYF
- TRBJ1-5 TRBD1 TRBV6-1 TGTGCCATCAGTCAGCGACAGGGTAATCAGCCCCAGCATTTT CAISQRQGNQPQHF
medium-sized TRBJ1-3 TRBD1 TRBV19 TGTGCCAGTCTTAAGGGGGCCTCTGGAAACACCATATATTTT CASLKGASGNTIYF
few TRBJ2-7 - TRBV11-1 TGTGCCAGCAGCCCCGGCACAGTCGAGCAGTACTTC CASSPGTVEQYF
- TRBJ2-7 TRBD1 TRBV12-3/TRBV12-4 TGTGCAAGCACCAAAGTAGGGGGACAGGTCAACGAGAAGTACTTC CASTKVGGQVNEKYF
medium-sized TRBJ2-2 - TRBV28 TGTGCCAGCAGTTTATCAGGACCGAGGGCGTACACCGGGGAGCTGTTTTTT CASSLSGPRAYTGELFF